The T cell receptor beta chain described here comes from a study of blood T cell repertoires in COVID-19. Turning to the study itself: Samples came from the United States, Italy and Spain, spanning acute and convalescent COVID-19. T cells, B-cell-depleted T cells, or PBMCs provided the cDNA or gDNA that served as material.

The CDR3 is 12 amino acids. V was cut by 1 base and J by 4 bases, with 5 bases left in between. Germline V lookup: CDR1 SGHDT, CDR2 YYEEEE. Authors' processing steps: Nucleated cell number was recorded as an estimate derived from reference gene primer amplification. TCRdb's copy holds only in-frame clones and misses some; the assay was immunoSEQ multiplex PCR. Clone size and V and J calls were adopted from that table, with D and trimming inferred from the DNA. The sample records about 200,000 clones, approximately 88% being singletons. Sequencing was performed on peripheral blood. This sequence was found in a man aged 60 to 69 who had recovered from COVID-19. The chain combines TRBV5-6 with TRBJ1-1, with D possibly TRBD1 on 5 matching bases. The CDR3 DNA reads TGTGCCAGCAGCTTGCAGGGCACTGAAGCTTTCTTT. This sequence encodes CASSLQGTEAFF.